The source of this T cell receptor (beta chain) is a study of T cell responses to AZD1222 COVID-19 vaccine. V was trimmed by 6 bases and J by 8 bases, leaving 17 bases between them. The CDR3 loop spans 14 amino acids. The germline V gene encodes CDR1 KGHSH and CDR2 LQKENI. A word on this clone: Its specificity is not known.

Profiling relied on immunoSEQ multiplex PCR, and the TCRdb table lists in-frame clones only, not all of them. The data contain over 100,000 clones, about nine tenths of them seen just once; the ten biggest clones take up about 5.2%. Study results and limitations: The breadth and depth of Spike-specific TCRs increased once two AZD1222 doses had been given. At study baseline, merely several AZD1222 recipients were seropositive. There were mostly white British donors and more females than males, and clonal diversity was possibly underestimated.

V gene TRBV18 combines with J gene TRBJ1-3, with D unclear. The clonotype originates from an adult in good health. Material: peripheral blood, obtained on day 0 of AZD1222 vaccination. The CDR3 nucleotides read TGTGCCAGCTCCCTACAGAGGGTTGAAGACACCATATATTTT. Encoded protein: CASSLQRVEDTIYF.